This passage covers 23 T cell receptor beta chains from one sample sequenced in a study of radiation and T cells in renal cell carcinoma. The time point here: blood 4 weeks post-SBRT, at nephrectomy. Treatment here: 15 Gy SBRT to primary tumor, nephrectomy 4 weeks later. Here immunoSEQ multiplex PCR was the method, and the copy in TCRdb shows in-frame clones only, minus some. The sample contains 30,000 to 40,000 clones, approximately 84% of which appear only once. Sequenced here: blood, sampled from a patient whose treatment included radiotherapy and nephrectomy. Receptors were obtained from a man aged 60-69 years with renal cell carcinoma.

This rearrangement joins TRBV12-5 to TRBJ1-2, with 7 bases that match TRBD1. CDR1 is LGHNT, CDR2 FRNRAP, per germline. V was clipped by 3 bases and J by 2 bases; unmatched bases: 12. The CDR3 length is 17 residues. CDR3 protein: CASGFHQKTGLNYGYTF. The CDR3 DNA sequence: TGTGCTAGTGGTTTTCACCAAAAGACAGGGTTGAACTATGGCTACACCTTC.

The count of this clone is one. The chain joins TRBV6-1 to TRBJ2-7; perhaps D is TRBD1 or TRBD2 (5 bases each). The CDR3 covers 13 residues. Germline assignment: CDR1 MNHNS and CDR2 SASEGT. The ends were cut back, 7 bases at V and 3 bases at J, with 13 bases in the middle. CDR3 DNA: TGTGCCAGCACCCGGGACCTCCTCTACGAGCAGTACTTC. This encodes CASTRDLLYEQYF.

The chain carries TRBV29-1 and TRBJ2-1, with 9 bases fitting TRBD2. The CDR3 has 14 residues. Germline CDR1 is SQVTM and CDR2 is ANQGSEA. Unmatched junction bases numbered 7, after V lost 7 bases and J lost 3 bases. DNA of the CDR3: TGCAGCGGTGCTAGCGGGACCAACTACAATGAGCAGTTCTTC. As protein: CSGASGTNYNEQFF.

The chain is built from TRBV18 and TRBJ2-3, with TRBD2 identical over 12 bases. CDR3 length: 16 residues. The germline gives CDR1 KGHSH, CDR2 LQKENI. V lost 2 bases to trimming and J lost 3 bases; unmatched junction nucleotides: 3. CDR3 in DNA: TGTGCCAGCTCACCAGGACTAGCGGGAACGACAGATACGCAGTATTTT. Amino acid sequence: CASSPGLAGTTDTQYF.

This chain links TRBV2 with TRBJ1-6; 8 bases line up with TRBD1. The germline V gene encodes CDR1 SNHLY and CDR2 FYNNEI. This CDR3 has 15 amino acids. Germline trimming cut 4 bases from V and 7 bases from J; bases unmatched to any gene: 6. CDR3 bases: TGTGCCAGCAGTGGGATCGACAGGGGAAATTCACCCCTCCACTTT. This gives the protein CASSGIDRGNSPLHF.

The rearrangement uses TRBV5-1 and TRBJ2-7; TRBD1 matches at 9 bases. The V gene end was trimmed by 0 bases and the J gene end by 4 bases; junction bases not matched to a gene: 5. The CDR3 length is 15 residues. Germline V CDR1 and CDR2: SGHRS, YFSETQ. CDR3 sequence reads: CASSLVTGGSYEQYF. CDR3 in DNA: TGCGCCAGCAGCTTGGTGACAGGGGGTTCGTACGAGCAGTACTTC.

This chain connects TRBV9 to TRBJ2-3, with 9 positions matching TRBD1. The CDR3 extends over 12 amino acids. The V and J ends lost 1 base and 15 bases, in that order; junction bases with no gene match: 6. Germline CDR1 SGDLS, CDR2 YYNGEE. In DNA form, the CDR3 reads TGTGCCAGCAGCGTATCGGGACAGGGAATCTATTTT. This codes for CASSVSGQGIYF.

The gene calls are TRBV2 and TRBJ1-4; 9 nucleotides match TRBD1. CDR3 length equals 15 residues. The ends lost 6 bases at V and 4 bases at J; junction bases unmatched: 6. Per the germline V gene, CDR1 is SNHLY and CDR2 is FYNNEI. The CDR3 loop is CASRGQGSGNEKLFF. For the CDR3, the DNA is TGTGCCAGCAGGGGACAGGGTTCAGGTAATGAAAAACTGTTTTTT. Full variable domain (rest looked up from reference TRBV2 and TRBJ1-4): EPEVTQTPSHQVTQMGQEVILRCVPISNHLYFYWYRQILGQKVEFLVSFYNNEISEKSEIFDDQFSVERPDGSNFTLKIRSTKLEDSAMYFCASRGQGSGNEKLFFGSGTQLSVL.

The chain recombines TRBV7-6 with TRBJ2-2, with D perhaps matching TRBD1 (6 bases). The germline V gene encodes CDR1 SGHVS and CDR2 FNYEAQ. The CDR3 is 16 amino acids. V dropped 5 bases and J dropped 2 bases, with 15 bases sitting between them. The CDR3 protein is CASSPQGGANTGELFF. The CDR3 nucleotides read TGTGCCAGCAGCCCACAGGGCGGCGCTAACACCGGGGAGCTGTTTTTT. The complete variable domain, with remaining parts taken from reference TRBV7-6 and TRBJ2-2, reads GAGVSQSPRYKVTKRGQDVALRCDPISGHVSLYWYRQALGQGPEFLTYFNYEAQQDKSGLPNDRFSAERPEGSISTLTIQRTEQRDSAMYRCASSPQGGANTGELFFGEGSRLTVL.

The V call is TRBV11-2, the J call TRBJ1-5; no firm D call. The germline gives CDR1 SGHAT, CDR2 FQNNGV. V dropped 3 bases and J dropped 3 bases, with 12 bases sitting between them. CDR3 length equals 15 residues. The CDR3 DNA follows: TGTGCCAGCAGCTTTGGGGTCGGAGACAATCAGCCCCAGCATTTT. It translates to CASSFGVGDNQPQHF.

V is TRBV29-1 and J is TRBJ1-4, with D tentatively TRBD1 (6 bases). The germline gives CDR1 SQVTM, CDR2 ANQGSEA. This CDR3 region has 11 residues. The V and J ends lost 7 bases and 6 bases respectively, with 9 bases between them. CDR3 sequence reads: CSGGGDEKLFF. The CDR3 DNA sequence: TGCAGCGGAGGGGGAGATGAAAAACTGTTTTTT.

CDR3 sequence: CASSLRLADTDTQYF. The CDR3 DNA sequence: TGCGCCAGCAGCTTGCGACTAGCGGACACAGATACGCAGTATTTT. The rearrangement links TRBV5-1 to TRBJ2-3, with 9 bases that match TRBD2. The CDR3 covers 15 residues. CDR1 is SGHRS, CDR2 YFSETQ, per germline. Germline trimming cut 1 base from V and 2 bases from J; bases unmatched to any gene: 2. The entire variable domain, with the rest obtained from reference TRBV5-1 and TRBJ2-3, is as follows: KAGVTQTPRYLIKTRGQQVTLSCSPISGHRSVSWYQQTPGQGLQFLFEYFSETQRNKGNFPGRFSGRQFSNSRSEMNVSTLELGDSALYLCASSLRLADTDTQYFGPGTRLTVL.

The DNA for the CDR3 is TGTGCCAGTAGTGCAACCGGGACTAGCGGTTCCTACGAGCAGTACTTC. Protein: CASSATGTSGSYEQYF. The chain carries TRBV19 and TRBJ2-7, with 11 nucleotides matching TRBD2. Germline assignment: CDR1 LNHDA and CDR2 SQIVND (reference sequence). This CDR3 has 16 residues. Trimming cost V 5 bases and J 1 base; bases outside gene matches: 7.

The CDR3 DNA follows: TGCGCCAGCAGTGACAGTGGGAGGGGGGCCTACGAGCAGTACTTC. It is translated as CASSDSGRGAYEQYF. The chain has TRBV10-2 and TRBJ2-7, with D perhaps matching TRBD2 (7 bases). This CDR3 is built from 15 residues. Germline loops: CDR1 WSHSY, CDR2 SAAADI. Trimming pared 3 bases from V and 2 bases from J, leaving 14 bases between.

The J gene is TRBJ2-3, the V gene TRBV19, with a tentative D call TRBD1 (5 bases). Germline assignment: CDR1 LNHDA and CDR2 SQIVND (reference sequence). CDR3 length: 13 residues. V was shortened by 4 bases and J by 2 bases, with 7 bases between the two germline ends. CDR3 sequence (DNA): TGTGCCAGTAGTAGCAGGGACACAGATACGCAGTATTTT. This gives the protein CASSSRDTDTQYF.

V usage is TRBV30 and J usage is TRBJ1-6, with D possibly TRBD1 on 6 matching bases. CDR1 and CDR2 (germline): GTSNPN, SVGIG (reference sequence). The CDR3 loop spans 15 amino acids. Trimming stripped 0 bases from V and 7 bases from J, with 13 bases between. CDR3 DNA: TGTGCCTGGAGTGTTTGGGGGGCGAAGAATTCACCCCTCCACTTT. It yields the protein CAWSVWGAKNSPLHF.

This clone was found once. The junction does not match germline at one end; this may be a read error. The chain employs TRBV19 and TRBJ1-1; D unclear. The CDR3 consists of 12 residues. CDR1 is LNHDA and CDR2 is SQIVND in the germline V gene (reference sequence). CDR3 region: CASSITEHETFF. The CDR3, as DNA: TGTGCCAGTAGTATTACAGAGCATGAAACTTTCTTT. Together with reference TRBV19 and TRBJ1-1, the CDR3 gives the full variable domain: DGGITQSPKYLFRKEGQNVTLSCEQNLNHDAMYWYRQDPGQGLRLIYYSQIVNDFQKGDIAEGYSVSREKKESFPLTVTSAQKNPTAFYLCASSITEHETFFGQGTRLTVV.

The chain joins TRBV9 to TRBJ2-4; possibly TRBD2 for D (6 bases). This CDR3 has 13 amino acids. Germline CDR1 and CDR2: SGDLS and YYNGEE. V lost 0 bases and J 7 bases, leaving 8 bases between the germline ends. CDR3 protein: CASSVDAGNIQYF. CDR3 bases: TGTGCCAGCAGCGTAGATGCGGGGAACATTCAGTACTTC.

This clone came up a few times. Other DNA sequences of this sample code for an identical CDR3. The V gene is TRBV7-2, the J gene TRBJ2-7; D gene unclear. The germline gives CDR1 SGHTA, CDR2 FQGNSA. This CDR3 is built from 13 residues. V was cut by 1 base and J by 4 bases, with 8 bases left in between. The CDR3 sequence is CASSLEAEYEQYF. The DNA for the CDR3 is TGTGCCAGCAGCTTAGAGGCGGAGTACGAGCAGTACTTC.

V is TRBV18 and J is TRBJ2-1, with D possibly called TRBD1 or TRBD2 (5 bases each). The CDR3 extends over 16 amino acids. V lost 3 bases to trimming and J lost 4 bases, with 16 bases between them. Per the germline V gene, CDR1 is KGHSH and CDR2 is LQKENI. The CDR3 sequence is CASSPFQRGQYNEQFF. CDR3 sequence (DNA): TGTGCCAGCTCACCCTTCCAACGGGGCCAGTACAATGAGCAGTTCTTC. Complete variable domain (other parts from reference TRBV18 and TRBJ2-1): NAGVMQNPRHLVRRRGQEARLRCSPMKGHSHVYWYRQLPEEGLKFMVYLQKENIIDESGMPKERFSAEFPKEGPSILRIQQVVRGDSAAYFCASSPFQRGQYNEQFFGPGTRLTVL.

This clone was found a few times. The chain couples TRBV9 to TRBJ2-1, with 9 bases identical to TRBD2. The germline V gene has CDR1 SGDLS and CDR2 YYNGEE. J was trimmed by 1 base and V by 0 bases; bases with no gene match: 8. There are 18 residues in the CDR3. The CDR3 bases are TGTGCCAGCAGCGTAGGCGGCGGGAGGGCCCCGTCCTACAATGAGCAGTTCTTC. This encodes CASSVGGGRAPSYNEQFF.

This chain uses TRBV30 with TRBJ2-5; TRBD2 is a possible D gene (7 bases). The V gene's germline CDR1 is GTSNPN and CDR2 SVGIG (reference sequence). Trimming took 4 bases from V and 5 from J, leaving 14 bases between them. The CDR3 loop spans 13 amino acids. The CDR3 spells CAWTWGGGETQYF. As DNA, the CDR3 is TGTGCCTGGACCTGGGGGGGCGGCGAGACCCAGTACTTC.

The chain has TRBV11-2 and TRBJ2-7; D unclear. CDR1 is SGHAT and CDR2 is FQNNGV in the germline V gene. This CDR3 region has 13 residues. Trimming pared 6 bases from V and 5 bases from J, leaving 14 bases between. Written as DNA, the CDR3 is TGTGCCAGCAGGGGGATCTCAAGCCACGAGCAGTACTTC. It specifies CASRGISSHEQYF.